This TCR beta chain comes out of a study of cytomegalovirus exposure and HLA in healthy donors. Whole-study results and caveats: In vitro, a few CMV-associated chains proved specific for CMV antigens. Cytomegalovirus-associated TCR beta chains were listed, numbering over 150. Rarity held for most TCR sequences, but there were some public TCRs that occurred in many donors. Later, an analysis found that TCR clusters from the first cohort tended to co-occur in the 95 to 150 validation repertoires.

The method was immunoSEQ multiplex PCR; TCRdb's version includes in-frame clones alone and lacks a portion of them. The sample includes fewer than 250,000 clones, roughly 80% seen only once; the top ten take roughly 6%. Germline V gene sequence: CDR1 SNHLY, CDR2 FYNNEI. The CDR3 extends over 17 amino acids. After removal of 8 bases from V and 1 base from J, the junction contained 14 bases not matched to a gene. To note about this clone: The antigen remains undetermined.

Sample: PBMCs. The rearrangement joins TRBV2 to TRBJ2-1, with TRBD1 matching 7 bases. This TCR came from a woman under 30 in good health and CMV-seronegative. CDR3 region: CASQGPPGTASYNEQFF. The CDR3, as DNA: TGTGCCAGCCAGGGGCCCCCCGGGACAGCGTCCTACAATGAGCAGTTCTTC.